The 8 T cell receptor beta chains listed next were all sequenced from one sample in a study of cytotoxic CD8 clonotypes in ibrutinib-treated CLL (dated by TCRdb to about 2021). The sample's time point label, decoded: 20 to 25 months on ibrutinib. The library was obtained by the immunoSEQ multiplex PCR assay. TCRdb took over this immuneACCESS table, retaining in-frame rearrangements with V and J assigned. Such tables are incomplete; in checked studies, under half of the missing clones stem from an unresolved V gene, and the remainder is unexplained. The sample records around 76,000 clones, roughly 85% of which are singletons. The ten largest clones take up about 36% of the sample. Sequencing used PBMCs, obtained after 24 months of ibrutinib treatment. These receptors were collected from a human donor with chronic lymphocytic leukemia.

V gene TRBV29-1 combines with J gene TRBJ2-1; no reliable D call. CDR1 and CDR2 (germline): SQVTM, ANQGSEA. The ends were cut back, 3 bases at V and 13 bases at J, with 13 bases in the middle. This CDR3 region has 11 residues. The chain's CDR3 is CSVEYAMGQFF. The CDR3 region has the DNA TGCAGCGTTGAGTACGCAATGGGCCAGTTCTTC.

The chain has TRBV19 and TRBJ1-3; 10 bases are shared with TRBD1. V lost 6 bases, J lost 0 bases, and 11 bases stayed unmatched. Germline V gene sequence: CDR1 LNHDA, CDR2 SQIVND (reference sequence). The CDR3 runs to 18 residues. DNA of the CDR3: TGTGCCAGTAGGACCGGGACAGGGGTCCGGAGCTCTGGAAACACCATATATTTT. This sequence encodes CASRTGTGVRSSGNTIYF.

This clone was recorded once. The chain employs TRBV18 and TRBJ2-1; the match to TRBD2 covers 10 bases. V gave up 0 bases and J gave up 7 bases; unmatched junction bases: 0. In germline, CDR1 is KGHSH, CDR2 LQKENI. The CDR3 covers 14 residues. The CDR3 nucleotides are TGTGCCAGCTCACCACCTAGCGGGGGGAATGAGCAGTTCTTC. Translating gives CASSPPSGGNEQFF. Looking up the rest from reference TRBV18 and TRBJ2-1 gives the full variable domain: NAGVMQNPRHLVRRRGQEARLRCSPMKGHSHVYWYRQLPEEGLKFMVYLQKENIIDESGMPKERFSAEFPKEGPSILRIQQVVRGDSAAYFCASSPPSGGNEQFFGPGTRLTVL.

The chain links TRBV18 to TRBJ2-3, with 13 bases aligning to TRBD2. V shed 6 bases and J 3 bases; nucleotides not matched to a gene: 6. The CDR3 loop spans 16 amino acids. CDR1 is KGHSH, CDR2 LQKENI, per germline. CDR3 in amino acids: CASSQLAGGKTDTQYF. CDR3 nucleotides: TGTGCCAGCTCTCAACTAGCGGGAGGGAAGACAGATACGCAGTATTTT.

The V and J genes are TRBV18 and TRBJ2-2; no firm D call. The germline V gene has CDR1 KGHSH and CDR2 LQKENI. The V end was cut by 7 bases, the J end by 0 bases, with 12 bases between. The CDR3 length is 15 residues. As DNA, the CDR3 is TGTGCCAGCTACTCTGACAAAACGAACACCGGGGAGCTGTTTTTT. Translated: CASYSDKTNTGELFF.

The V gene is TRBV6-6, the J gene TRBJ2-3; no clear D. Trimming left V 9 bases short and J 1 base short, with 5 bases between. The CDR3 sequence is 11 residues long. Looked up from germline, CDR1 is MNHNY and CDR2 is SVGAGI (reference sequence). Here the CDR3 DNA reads TGTGCCAGTCGAGGCACAGATACGCAGTATTTT. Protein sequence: CASRGTDTQYF.

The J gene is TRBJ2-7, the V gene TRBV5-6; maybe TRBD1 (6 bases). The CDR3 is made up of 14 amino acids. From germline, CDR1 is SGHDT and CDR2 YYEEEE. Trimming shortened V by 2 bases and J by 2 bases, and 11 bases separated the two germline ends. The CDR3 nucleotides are TGTGCCAGCAGCTTCCCAGGGGACCCCTACGAGCAGTACTTC. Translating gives CASSFPGDPYEQYF.

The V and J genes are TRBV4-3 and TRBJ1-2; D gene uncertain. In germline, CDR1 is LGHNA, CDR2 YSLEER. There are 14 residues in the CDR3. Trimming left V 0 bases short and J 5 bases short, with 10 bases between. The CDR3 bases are TGCGCCAGCAGCCAAGATGGATGGGAGTATGGCTACACCTTC. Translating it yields CASSQDGWEYGYTF.